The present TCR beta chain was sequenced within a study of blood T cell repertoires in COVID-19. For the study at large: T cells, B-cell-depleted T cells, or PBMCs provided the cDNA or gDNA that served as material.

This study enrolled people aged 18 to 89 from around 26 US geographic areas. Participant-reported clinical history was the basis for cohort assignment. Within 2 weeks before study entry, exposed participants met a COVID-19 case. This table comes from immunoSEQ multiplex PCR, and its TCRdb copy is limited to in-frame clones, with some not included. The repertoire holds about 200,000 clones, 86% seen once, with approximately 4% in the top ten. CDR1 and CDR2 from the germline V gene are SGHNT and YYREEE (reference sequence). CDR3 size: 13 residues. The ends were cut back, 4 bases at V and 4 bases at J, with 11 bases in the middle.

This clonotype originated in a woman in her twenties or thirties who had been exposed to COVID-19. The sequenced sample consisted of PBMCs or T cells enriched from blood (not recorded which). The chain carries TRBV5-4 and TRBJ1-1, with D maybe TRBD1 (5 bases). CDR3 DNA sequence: TGTGCCAGCAGCAGTGACAGTTCCACTGAAGCTTTCTTT. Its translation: CASSSDSSTEAFF.